The 24 T cell receptor beta chains below come from one sample, sequenced in a study of T cells in Graves' hyperthyroidism and ophthalmopathy. Amplification of TCR beta CDR3 regions was performed using RNA transcripts as template. Using the HTBI primer set, a first-round RT-PCR was run on the TCR CDR3. TCRdb processed the multiplex PCR reads anew with MiXCR; each CDR3 protein has one entry. The sample comprises hundreds of thousands of distinct CDR3 sequences, roughly 14% of which are singletons, and roughly an eighth rests with the top ten. The sequenced sample was blood. The receptors shown here come from a woman in her forties or fifties with Graves' ophthalmopathy.

The chain joins TRBV3-1 to TRBJ2-2; D unresolved. The CDR3 is 14 amino acids. The ends were cut back, 0 bases at V and 6 bases at J, with 8 bases in the middle. CDR1 is LGHDT and CDR2 is YNNKEL in the germline V gene (reference sequence). Here the CDR3 DNA reads TGTGCCAGCAGCCAAGATCGCCAGTCCGGGGAGCTGTTTTTT. It is translated as CASSQDRQSGELFF. Supplemented by reference TRBV3-1 and TRBJ2-2, the full variable domain reads DTAVSQTPKYLVTQMGNDKSIKCEQNLGHDTMYWYKQDSKKFLKIMFSYNNKELIINETVPNRFSPKSPDKAHLNLHINSLELGDSAVYFCASSQDRQSGELFFGEGSRLTVL.

The sample holds a few counts of this clonotype. The chain links TRBV4-3 to TRBJ1-3; unclear D gene. Trimming shortened V by 2 bases and J by 4 bases, and 6 bases separated the two germline ends. Per germline, CDR1 LGHNA and CDR2 YSLEER. This CDR3 region has 13 residues. The CDR3 nucleotides are TGCGCCAGCAGCCAATCCCACGGAAACACCATATATTTT. This translates into CASSQSHGNTIYF.

The sample holds many counts of this clonotype. This chain connects TRBV20-1 to TRBJ2-7; TRBD2 matches 9 bases. CDR3 length: 14 amino acids. V lost 3 bases, J lost 7 bases, and 10 bases stayed unmatched. Germline V gene sequence: CDR1 DFQATT, CDR2 SNEGSKA (reference sequence). The CDR3 DNA sequence: TGCAGTGCTAGTAATCTAGCGGGACGAAAGGAGCAGTACTTC. Its protein product is CSASNLAGRKEQYF.

This clonotype was observed a few times. The chain employs TRBV14 and TRBJ2-7, with 12 bases identical to TRBD2. The junction had 5 bases not matched to a gene; V was cut back by 1 base and J by 4 bases. The CDR3 runs 16 residues. CDR1 is SGHDN and CDR2 is FVKESK in the germline V gene. The CDR3 DNA reads as TGTGCCAGCAGCCAAGGGGGACTAGCGGGCAGATACGAGCAGTACTTC. It encodes CASSQGGLAGRYEQYF. Full variable domain (remainder filled in from reference TRBV14 and TRBJ2-7): EAGVTQFPSHSVIEKGQTVTLRCDPISGHDNLYWYRRVMGKEIKFLLHFVKESKQDESGMPNNRFLAERTGGTYSTLKVQPAELEDSGVYFCASSQGGLAGRYEQYFGPGTRLTVT.

The sample holds many counts of this clonotype. This chain connects TRBV20-1 to TRBJ2-1; D unclear. V was pared by 4 bases and J by 6 bases, with 10 bases between. The CDR3 has 12 residues. The germline CDR1 and CDR2 sequences are DFQATT and SNEGSKA (reference sequence). CDR3 region: CSATDDFNEQFF. CDR3 nucleotide sequence: TGCAGTGCTACGGACGATTTCAATGAGCAGTTCTTC.

This clonotype has more than one count but fewer than ten. The V and J genes are TRBV27 and TRBJ1-2; TRBD1 matches at 7 bases. CDR1 is MNHEY and CDR2 is SMNVEV in the germline V gene (reference sequence). With V trimmed by 7 bases and J by 4 bases, 9 bases remained unmatched. This CDR3 is built from 14 residues. The CDR3 reads CASTPYGDSYGYTF. The CDR3 DNA sequence: TGTGCCAGCACACCTTACGGGGACAGCTATGGCTACACCTTC.

The gene calls are TRBV20-1 and TRBJ2-1, with 8 positions matching TRBD2. The CDR3 extends over 15 amino acids. Germline V gene lookup returns CDR1 DFQATT and CDR2 SNEGSKA (reference sequence). The V and J ends lost 0 bases and 9 bases, in that order; junction bases with no gene match: 10. The CDR3 sequence is CSAREGSGTGSEQFF. CDR3 nucleotide sequence: TGCAGTGCTAGAGAAGGTAGCGGGACGGGCAGTGAGCAGTTCTTC.

In its sample, this clonotype was seen a few times. The V call is TRBV29-1, the J call TRBJ1-1; D remains unclear. With 7 bases removed from V and 3 bases from J, the gap between germline ends came to 12 bases. The CDR3 loop spans 12 amino acids. CDR1 is SQVTM, CDR2 ANQGSEA, per germline. The CDR3 coding sequence is TGCAGCGGGAGTGAAGGGTACACTGAAGCTTTCTTT. It is translated as CSGSEGYTEAFF.

The chain joins TRBV4-2 to TRBJ2-2; D is ambiguous. Germline V gives CDR1 LGHNA, CDR2 YNFKEQ. This CDR3 spans 14 amino acids. Trimming pared 4 bases from V and 6 bases from J, leaving 12 bases between. CDR3 bases: TGTGCCAGCAGCCCCACGTGGCCTCCCGGGGAGCTGTTTTTT. Amino acid sequence: CASSPTWPPGELFF.

Many counts were recorded for this clonotype. CDR3 sequence reads: CAWRDFSSTDTQYF. CDR3 in DNA: TGTGCCTGGCGGGACTTCTCTAGCACAGATACGCAGTATTTT. The rearrangement uses TRBV30 and TRBJ2-3; D might be TRBD2 (6 bases). V was shortened by 5 bases and J by 0 bases, with 12 bases between the two germline ends. The CDR3 length is 14 residues. The germline V gene has CDR1 GTSNPN and CDR2 SVGIG (reference sequence).

This clonotype showed up many times. The chain employs TRBV28 and TRBJ2-5, with D possibly TRBD1 on 7 matching bases. Germline V gene sequence: CDR1 MDHEN, CDR2 SYDVKM. The CDR3 consists of 13 residues. V lost 6 bases to trimming and J lost 6 bases, with 14 bases between them. CDR3 in DNA: TGTGCCAGCAGAAGACAGGGCGGGAAGACCCAGTACTTC. It translates to CASRRQGGKTQYF.

The genes are TRBV28 and TRBJ1-3; 8 nucleotides align to TRBD1. The CDR3 consists of 15 residues. J lost 3 bases, V lost 2 bases, and 3 bases had no gene match. CDR1 is MDHEN and CDR2 is SYDVKM in the germline V gene. CDR3: CASSLLDRGGNTIYF. The CDR3 DNA follows: TGTGCCAGCAGTTTACTCGACAGGGGTGGAAACACCATATATTTT.

This clonotype was observed at least ten times. V usage is TRBV7-9 and J usage is TRBJ1-2; D is uncertain. Germline assignment: CDR1 SEHNR and CDR2 FQNEAQ (reference sequence). The ends were cut back, 1 base at V and 5 bases at J, with 11 bases in the middle. This CDR3 has 14 amino acids. In nucleotides, the CDR3 is TGTGCCAGCAGCTTAGTCGGGGTGGAATATGGCTACACCTTC. Residues: CASSLVGVEYGYTF.

This clonotype appeared a few times. The chain recombines TRBV9 with TRBJ2-2, with D perhaps matching TRBD2 (6 bases). V dropped 4 bases and J dropped 4 bases, with 14 bases sitting between them. The CDR3 extends over 15 amino acids. CDR1 and CDR2 from the germline V gene are SGDLS and YYNGEE. The chain's CDR3 is CASSTGTRPTGELFF. CDR3 DNA sequence: TGTGCCAGCAGCACTGGGACTCGACCCACCGGGGAGCTGTTTTTT.

As regards this clonotype: It may be a read error: a sequence one base away is much more abundant. For the CDR3, the DNA is TGTGCCATCAGTGAGTTGGGGACACATTACGAGCAGTACTTC. Amino acids: CAISELGTHYEQYF. The J gene is TRBJ2-7, the V gene TRBV10-3; perhaps TRBD1 as D (6 bases). Germline assignment: CDR1 ENHRY and CDR2 SYGVKD. With 1 base removed from V and 4 bases from J, the gap between germline ends came to 11 bases. There are 14 residues in the CDR3.

This clonotype was seen ten or more times. J is TRBJ2-3 and V is TRBV14, with TRBD2 matching 8 bases. Germline loops: CDR1 SGHDN, CDR2 FVKESK. V shed 5 bases, J shed 2 bases, and the junction held 9 bases outside the gene matches. This CDR3 comprises 16 residues. CDR3 in amino acids: CASSGTRTFLTDTQYF. The DNA of the CDR3 is TGTGCCAGCAGCGGGACTAGGACCTTCCTCACAGATACGCAGTATTTT.

The sample holds many counts of this clonotype. The chain couples TRBV7-9 to TRBJ2-3; TRBD2 is a possible D gene (5 bases). Between the trimmed V and J ends, which lost 2 bases and 5 bases, there was a span of 11 bases. CDR1 and CDR2 from the germline V gene are SEHNR and FQNEAQ (reference sequence). The CDR3 runs 14 residues. The chain's CDR3 is CASSLRGFGDTQYF. Written as DNA, the CDR3 is TGTGCCAGCAGCTTACGAGGGTTTGGAGATACGCAGTATTTT.

The chain recombines TRBV19 with TRBJ2-1, with 7 bases lining up with TRBD2. V lost 0 bases, J lost 4 bases, and 6 bases stayed unmatched. Germline V gene sequence: CDR1 LNHDA, CDR2 SQIVND (reference sequence). CDR3 length: 16 residues. CDR3 coding DNA: TGTGCCAGTAGTATAGAAGGGAGGGCCGTTTACAATGAGCAGTTCTTC. Encoded protein: CASSIEGRAVYNEQFF.

The chain uses TRBV28 and TRBJ2-2; no firm D call. The CDR3 contains 13 residues. The V end was cut by 6 bases, the J end by 2 bases, with 7 bases between. Germline V lookup: CDR1 MDHEN, CDR2 SYDVKM. The CDR3 DNA sequence: TGTGCCAGCAGCCACAGAAACACCGGGGAGCTGTTTTTT. Protein product: CASSHRNTGELFF.

This clonotype was detected ten times or more. This chain uses TRBV20-1 with TRBJ2-7; TRBD1 might be the D (5 bases). This CDR3 has 14 residues. V was pared by 2 bases and J by 4 bases, with 15 bases between. Germline values: CDR1 DFQATT, CDR2 SNEGSKA (reference sequence). DNA for the CDR3: TGCAGTGCTAGAACAGGAGACAAACCATACGAGCAGTACTTC. Amino acids: CSARTGDKPYEQYF.

There are many counts of this clonotype. This chain uses TRBV11-2 with TRBJ2-7, with D unresolved. Trimming stripped 1 base from V and 0 bases from J, with 7 bases between. The length of the CDR3 is 14 residues. The germline CDR1 and CDR2 sequences are SGHAT and FQNNGV. The CDR3 protein is CASSLGRISYEQYF. In DNA form, the CDR3 reads TGTGCCAGCAGCTTAGGACGAATCTCCTACGAGCAGTACTTC.

As concerns this clonotype: This could be a read error, since a much larger clone is one nucleotide away. V is TRBV27 and J is TRBJ2-2; D may be TRBD1 (5 bases). In germline, CDR1 is MNHEY, CDR2 SMNVEV (reference sequence). This CDR3 has 17 residues. V gave up 5 bases and J gave up 6 bases, with 22 bases separating them. CDR3 region: CASSAMETANMAGELFF. CDR3 coding DNA: TGTGCCAGCAGTGCCATGGAGACAGCGAACATGGCCGGGGAGCTGTTTTTT.

This clonotype was seen ten or more times. The gene calls are TRBV7-2 and TRBJ2-5, with D unclear. V was trimmed by 3 bases and J by 1 base, leaving 6 bases between them. The CDR3 has 13 amino acids. Germline V gives CDR1 SGHTA, CDR2 FQGNSA. The CDR3, as DNA: TGTGCCAGCAGCTTCATCCCCCAAGAGACCCAGTACTTC. Translating gives CASSFIPQETQYF.

This clonotype has a count of ten or more. This chain links TRBV28 with TRBJ1-1, with 7 bases aligning to TRBD1. The germline V gene has CDR1 MDHEN and CDR2 SYDVKM. Trimming took 4 bases from V and 1 from J; bases not matched to a gene: 9. The CDR3 is made up of 16 amino acids. The CDR3 protein is CASSSLQGLGNTEAFF. The CDR3 DNA sequence: TGTGCCAGCAGTTCCTTACAGGGGCTGGGGAACACTGAAGCTTTCTTT.